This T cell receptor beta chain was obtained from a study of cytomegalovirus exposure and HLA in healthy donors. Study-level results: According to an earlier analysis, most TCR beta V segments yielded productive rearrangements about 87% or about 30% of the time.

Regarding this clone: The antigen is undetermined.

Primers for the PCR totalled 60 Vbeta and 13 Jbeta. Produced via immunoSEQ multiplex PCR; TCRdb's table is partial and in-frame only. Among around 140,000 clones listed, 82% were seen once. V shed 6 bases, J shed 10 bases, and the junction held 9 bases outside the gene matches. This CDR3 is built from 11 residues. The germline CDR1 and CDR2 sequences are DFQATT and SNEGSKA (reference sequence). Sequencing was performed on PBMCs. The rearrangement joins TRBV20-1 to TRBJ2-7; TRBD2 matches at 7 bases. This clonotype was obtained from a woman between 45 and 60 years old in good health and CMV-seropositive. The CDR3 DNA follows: TGCAGTGCACCGCAAGGACTAGTACAGTACTTC. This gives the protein CSAPQGLVQYF.